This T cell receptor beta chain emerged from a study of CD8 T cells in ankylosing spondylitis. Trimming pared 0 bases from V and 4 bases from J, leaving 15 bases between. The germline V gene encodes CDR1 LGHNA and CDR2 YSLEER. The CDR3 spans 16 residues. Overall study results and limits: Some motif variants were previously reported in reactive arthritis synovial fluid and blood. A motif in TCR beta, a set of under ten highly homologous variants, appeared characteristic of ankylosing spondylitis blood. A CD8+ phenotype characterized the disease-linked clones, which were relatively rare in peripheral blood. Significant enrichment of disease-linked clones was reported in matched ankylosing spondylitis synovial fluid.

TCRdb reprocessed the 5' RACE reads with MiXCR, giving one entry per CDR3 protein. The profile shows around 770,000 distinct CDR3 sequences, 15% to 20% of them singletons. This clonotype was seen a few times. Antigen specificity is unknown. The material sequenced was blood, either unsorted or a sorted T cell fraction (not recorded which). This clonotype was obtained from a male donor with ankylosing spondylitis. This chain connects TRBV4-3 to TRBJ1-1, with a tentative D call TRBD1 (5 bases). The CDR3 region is CASSQDRGSYGTEAFF. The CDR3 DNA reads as TGCGCCAGCAGCCAAGATCGGGGCTCATACGGCACTGAAGCTTTCTTT.